A selection of T cell receptor beta chains follows, all from one sample in a study of CD8+CD57+ T cells in acquired aplastic anemia. TCRdb re-analysed the reads in MiXCR, keeping a single row per CDR3 protein. The table includes about 98,000 distinct CDR3 sequences, around two thirds detected once. The sequencing input was sorted CD4+, CD8+, or CD8+CD57+ T cells (not recorded which) from PBMCs. The origin of the receptors is a human donor with aplastic anemia. Each CDR3 is given with its conserved first and last residue. A D gene is named only where the DNA matches it firmly. Size is omitted from some rows. Given values are once, few, many or a class for expanded clones.

v_call	clone_size	j_call	d_call	cdr3_nt	cdr3_aa
TRBV7-9	medium-sized	TRBJ2-7	-	TGTGCCAGCAGCCTAGGGGACGAGCAGTACTTC	CASSLGDEQYF
TRBV5-4	-	TRBJ2-7	TRBD1	TGTGCCAGCAGCCCTTGGACAGGGAACTCCTACGAGCAGTACTTC	CASSPWTGNSYEQYF
TRBV20-1	once	TRBJ1-4	-	TGCAGTGCTAGAGCTCGGAGCTTTGCTAATGAAAAACTGTTTTTT	CSARARSFANEKLFF
TRBV24-1	few	TRBJ2-1	-	TGTGCCACCGCCCCCGCCGCAGACAATGAGCAGTTCTTC	CATAPAADNEQFF
TRBV25-1	-	TRBJ2-7	-	TGTGCCAGCAGTTACAACAGTTTTTACGAGCAGTACTTC	CASSYNSFYEQYF
TRBV12-3/TRBV12-4	-	TRBJ2-2	TRBD2	TGTGCCAGCAGTCCGAGCGGGAGTCTCAACACCGGGGAGCTGTTTTTT	CASSPSGSLNTGELFF
TRBV20-1	-	TRBJ2-3	TRBD2	TGCAGTGCTAGAGGTGTCCAGCGGGGGGAGATCACAGATACGCAGTATTTT	CSARGVQRGEITDTQYF
TRBV24-1	-	TRBJ2-7	-	TGTGCCACCAGTGAGGGGACACTCGACTACGAGCAGTACTTC	CATSEGTLDYEQYF
TRBV7-9	many	TRBJ2-7	-	TGTGCCAGCAGCTTAGGGCCAGGCTTAGACTACGAGCAGTACTTC	CASSLGPGLDYEQYF
TRBV19	-	TRBJ1-5	-	TGTGCCAGTAGTATAGATGAGGCTCAGCCCCAGCATTTT	CASSIDEAQPQHF
TRBV20-1	-	TRBJ2-7	-	TGCAGTGCAAACAGGAGCCCCCCCTACGAGCAGTACTTC	CSANRSPPYEQYF
TRBV19	-	TRBJ1-6	-	TGTGCCAGTAGTACAAACAGGGATTCACCCCTCCACTTT	CASSTNRDSPLHF
TRBV19	few	TRBJ1-1	-	TGTGCCATCAAATCGAGGGGGGCCACTGAAGCTTTCTTT	CAIKSRGATEAFF
TRBV20-1	-	TRBJ2-6	TRBD1	TGCAGTGCCGGAGACAGGGGATCTGGGGCCAACGTCCTGACTTTC	CSAGDRGSGANVLTF
TRBV11-2	-	TRBJ1-2	-	TGTGCCAGCAGCCTAAGTAGGGCAGCCTATGGCTACACCTTC	CASSLSRAAYGYTF
TRBV2	-	TRBJ1-2	-	TGTGCCAGCAGCACGGGAGCTAACTATGGCTACACCTTC	CASSTGANYGYTF
TRBV2	few	TRBJ1-2	-	TGTGCCAGTGGCGGAGGTAATCGGGGCGGCTACACCTTC	CASGGGNRGGYTF
TRBV19	-	TRBJ1-1	-	TGTGCCAGTAGTCCCCAGGGAGGGAACACTGAAGCTTTCTTT	CASSPQGGNTEAFF
TRBV7-6	-	TRBJ2-7	TRBD1	TGTGCCAGCAGCTTAGAGGGGGACAGGGTCTACGAGCAGTACTTC	CASSLEGDRVYEQYF
TRBV5-1	-	TRBJ2-7	-	TGCGCCAGCAGCTTGGTGGCGACGGCTTCCTACGAGCAGTACTTC	CASSLVATASYEQYF
TRBV19	-	TRBJ1-1	TRBD1	TGTGCCAGTAGTACCGGGACAGGGAATGGTGAAGCTTTCTTT	CASSTGTGNGEAFF
TRBV5-5	-	TRBJ2-4	-	TGTGCCAGCAGCTTGGGGCACCTAGCTGGACTAGCCAAAAACATTCAGTACTTC	CASSLGHLAGLAKNIQYF
TRBV9	many	TRBJ2-5	-	TGTGCCAGAGATCCCTTCGGAGAGACCCAGTACTTC	CARDPFGETQYF
TRBV7-2	once	TRBJ1-6	-	TGTGCCAGCAGCCCCGTCAGGCTCTCACCCCTCCACTTT	CASSPVRLSPLHF
TRBV19	-	TRBJ1-5	-	TGTGCCAGTAGTATGGACGCTTCGGACAATCAGCCCCAGCATTTT	CASSMDASDNQPQHF
TRBV15	-	TRBJ2-7	-	TGTGCCACCGGGGACCGTTCCTACGAGCAGTACTTC	CATGDRSYEQYF
TRBV11-1	-	TRBJ2-7	TRBD2	TGTGCCAGCAGCTTAGGACCTGGGGGGGACCCCTACGAGCAGTACTTC	CASSLGPGGDPYEQYF
TRBV20-1	-	TRBJ1-4	-	TGCAGTGCCGTCGAGTACGTCGCCGCAACTAATGAAAAACTGTTTTTT	CSAVEYVAATNEKLFF
TRBV19	-	TRBJ2-1	-	TGTGCCAGTAGTATCATCAATGAGCAGTTCTTC	CASSIINEQFF
TRBV10-1	-	TRBJ1-4	-	TGCGCCAGCAGTTTAGGCGGAACGAATGAAAAACTGTTTTTT	CASSLGGTNEKLFF
TRBV29-1	few	TRBJ1-2	TRBD1	TGCAGCGTTGGGACAGGGAGGAGGTATGGCTACACCTTC	CSVGTGRRYGYTF
TRBV10-1	few	TRBJ2-7	-	TGCGCCAGCAGTGAGTCCGTTGCGGGTTACGGTGGGCAGTACTTC	CASSESVAGYGGQYF
TRBV7-9	-	TRBJ2-3	TRBD2	TGTGCCAGCAGCCTTAGCGGGGCCGGGGATACGCAGTATTTT	CASSLSGAGDTQYF
TRBV10-3	-	TRBJ1-1	-	TGTGCCATCAGCCCGGGGATGAACACTGAAGCTTTCTTT	CAISPGMNTEAFF
TRBV20-1	-	TRBJ1-5	-	TGCAGTGCTAGAGATTCTGCCGCGGCAGGTAGCAATCAGCCCCAGCATTTT	CSARDSAAAGSNQPQHF